Following are 3 T cell receptor beta chains from one sample sequenced in a study of beta chain features in type 1 diabetes. Reverse transcribing all isolated RNA meant expressed TCRB transcripts were sequenced. Clones were sequenced by immunoSEQ multiplex PCR, and TCRdb holds only the in-frame ones, with some missing. There are 400,000 to 500,000 clones in the sample; approximately 14% occur only once, and roughly 0.04% lies in the top ten. The sample comprised naive CD4+ T cells from blood. These receptors were taken from a man aged 25 to 40 in good health.

J is TRBJ1-1 and V is TRBV11-2; D gene uncertain. This CDR3 has 14 amino acids. Germline-derived CDR1 and CDR2 are SGHAT and FQNNGV. Deletions cut 5 bases from V and 7 bases from J, with 17 bases between. The DNA for the CDR3 is TGTGCCAGCAGCCCTAGCGTCGGCCCTTATGAAGCTTTCTTT. Its protein product is CASSPSVGPYEAFF.

Here the CDR3 reads CASSRSYRGLLETQYF. In nucleotides, the CDR3 is TGTGCCAGCAGCCGTTCTTACAGGGGCCTTTTAGAGACCCAGTACTTC. The rearrangement links TRBV11-2 to TRBJ2-5, with TRBD1 identical over 7 bases. The V and J ends lost 5 bases and 4 bases, in that order; junction bases with no gene match: 13. The germline gives CDR1 SGHAT, CDR2 FQNNGV. CDR3 size: 16 residues.

The rearrangement joins TRBV4-3 to TRBJ2-2; no reliable D call. CDR3 length equals 14 residues. Germline values: CDR1 LGHNA, CDR2 YSLEER. V was trimmed by 0 bases and J by 1 base, leaving 3 bases between them. The CDR3 sequence is CASSQDRNTGELFF. CDR3 sequence (DNA): TGCGCCAGCAGCCAAGATCGGAACACCGGGGAGCTGTTTTTT.